The next 32 T cell receptor beta chains were all read from a single sample in a study of beta chain features in type 1 diabetes. The study reverse transcribed the entire isolated RNA, so it sequenced expressed TCRB transcripts. Data came from immunoSEQ multiplex PCR; TCRdb stores just in-frame clones and leaves some out. The sample has around 250,000 clones, roughly 15% seen once. Input material: naive CD4+ T cells from blood. The receptors were sampled from a woman between 40 and 55 years old in good health.

The rearrangement uses TRBV5-1 and TRBJ1-2; possible D gene TRBD1, 5 bases. This CDR3 has 13 amino acids. CDR1 is SGHRS and CDR2 is YFSETQ in the germline V gene. V was clipped by 7 bases and J by 2 bases, with 12 bases between them. The CDR3 bases are TGCGCCAGCGGAGGGGTATCGAACTATGGCTACACCTTC. Translated, it gives CASGGVSNYGYTF.

This clone was picked up a small number of times. The rearrangement joins TRBV4-1 to TRBJ2-2; 7 bases are shared with TRBD2. The junction had 12 bases not matched to a gene; V was cut back by 11 bases and J by 3 bases. The CDR3 length is 15 residues. Germline V lookup: CDR1 MGHRA, CDR2 YSYEKL. The CDR3 protein is CAVGFGGGYTGELFF. DNA of the CDR3: TGCGCCGTAGGGTTTGGCGGGGGTTACACCGGGGAGCTGTTTTTT.

This clone has more than one count but fewer than ten. This chain links TRBV29-1 with TRBJ2-3, with 9 nucleotides matching TRBD1. With V trimmed by 1 base and J by 7 bases, 9 bases remained unmatched. Germline V gives CDR1 SQVTM, CDR2 ANQGSEA. This CDR3 has 15 residues. The CDR3 sequence: CSVEAPGQGPNTQYF. The CDR3 DNA follows: TGCAGCGTTGAAGCGCCGGGACAGGGTCCAAATACGCAGTATTTT.

This clone was counted a few times. The rearrangement links TRBV5-4 to TRBJ2-7, with TRBD2 as a possible D gene (5 bases). Per germline, CDR1 SGHNT and CDR2 YYREEE (reference sequence). The CDR3 totals 15 residues. The V and J ends lost 0 bases and 6 bases respectively, with 16 bases between them. CDR3 DNA: TGTGCCAGCAGCTTGGAGGTGCCGGGAAAAGGCGAGCAGTACTTC. It codes for CASSLEVPGKGEQYF.

The table lists this clone with a few counts. This rearrangement joins TRBV5-8 to TRBJ2-2; D gene unclear. Germline lookup yields CDR1 SGHTS and CDR2 YDEGEE. The ends were cut back, 2 bases at V and 13 bases at J, with 6 bases in the middle. The CDR3 is 10 amino acids. This CDR3 is CASSFLRLFF. CDR3 sequence (DNA): TGTGCCAGCAGCTTCCTCAGGCTGTTTTTT.

This clone has just a few counts. The chain joins TRBV27 to TRBJ1-1; a weak D match, TRBD1 (5 bases). Trimming stripped 5 bases from V and 0 bases from J, with 13 bases between. Germline V gene sequence: CDR1 MNHEY, CDR2 SMNVEV (reference sequence). There are 15 residues in the CDR3. The CDR3 protein is CASSMGGNMNTEAFF. In DNA, the CDR3 is TGTGCCAGCAGTATGGGGGGGAACATGAACACTGAAGCTTTCTTT.

This clone has more than one count but fewer than ten. The genes are TRBV2 and TRBJ1-5; TRBD1 matches 7 bases. The germline V gene has CDR1 SNHLY and CDR2 FYNNEI. The trim removed 6 bases at V and 10 bases at J, leaving 9 bases unmatched. The CDR3 runs 13 residues. The CDR3 region has the DNA TGTGCCAGCAGGCCCGGACAGGTCCATCCCCAGCATTTT. This codes for CASRPGQVHPQHF.

This clone was detected only a few times. V is TRBV7-2 and J is TRBJ2-5, with 11 bases aligning to TRBD2. The V gene end was trimmed by 7 bases and the J gene end by 1 base; junction bases not matched to a gene: 2. This CDR3 region has 14 residues. Germline V gene sequence: CDR1 SGHTA, CDR2 FQGNSA. CDR3 loop: CASTLAGGQETQYF. The DNA of the CDR3 is TGTGCCAGCACCCTAGCGGGGGGCCAAGAGACCCAGTACTTC.

This clone was found a few times. The CDR3 DNA follows: TGCGCCAGCAGCTTGGTGACAGCTACACTCTACGAGCAGTACTTC. This gives the protein CASSLVTATLYEQYF. The gene calls are TRBV5-1 and TRBJ2-7; D perhaps matches TRBD1 (5 bases). This CDR3 has 15 residues. Trimming took off 0 bases at V and 3 bases at J, with 13 bases between the two ends. The germline gives CDR1 SGHRS, CDR2 YFSETQ.

The chain couples TRBV5-1 to TRBJ1-1; D is unresolved. Trimming removed 0 bases from V and 6 bases from J, with 12 bases in between. The CDR3 runs to 14 residues. In germline, CDR1 is SGHRS, CDR2 YFSETQ. Here the CDR3 reads CASSLGPGGAEAFF. The CDR3, as DNA: TGCGCCAGCAGCTTGGGTCCGGGAGGAGCTGAAGCTTTCTTT.

This clone was counted between two and nine times. CDR3 in amino acids: CASSPDSLYNSPLHF. In DNA form, the CDR3 reads TGTGCCAGTAGCCCGGACAGCCTCTATAATTCACCCCTCCACTTT. V is TRBV19 and J is TRBJ1-6, with D perhaps TRBD1 (6 bases). The CDR3 has 15 residues. With 6 bases removed from V and 3 bases from J, the gap between germline ends came to 12 bases. Germline lookup yields CDR1 LNHDA and CDR2 SQIVND (reference sequence).

The J gene is TRBJ1-5, the V gene TRBV11-2; D perhaps matches TRBD1 (6 bases). There are 14 residues in the CDR3. Germline CDR1 SGHAT, CDR2 FQNNGV. The ends were cut back, 3 bases at V and 6 bases at J, with 12 bases in the middle. In DNA form, the CDR3 reads TGTGCCAGCAGCTTCGCGGGGGCCGGTCAGCCCCAGCATTTT. Amino acids: CASSFAGAGQPQHF.

This clone came up a few times. The chain is built from TRBV7-2 and TRBJ2-7; D ambiguous. Germline V gene data show CDR1 as SGHTA and CDR2 as FQGNSA. CDR3 size: 12 residues. The germline V and J ends were trimmed by 5 bases and 4 bases, with 9 bases remaining between them. The CDR3, as DNA: TGTGCCAGCAGCCCCAGGTATTACGAGCAGTACTTC. Its protein product is CASSPRYYEQYF.

The V call is TRBV25-1, the J call TRBJ2-3; possible D gene TRBD2, 7 bases. Deletions cut 5 bases from V and 4 bases from J, with 19 bases between. The germline CDR1 and CDR2 sequences are MGHDK and SYGVNS. CDR3 size: 16 residues. CDR3 protein: CASSQLGGGVADTQYF. Here the CDR3 DNA reads TGTGCCAGCAGTCAATTGGGGGGGGGCGTAGCAGATACGCAGTATTTT.

The chain is built from TRBV11-2 and TRBJ2-3, with a tentative D call TRBD1 (6 bases). Between the trimmed V and J ends, which lost 3 bases and 4 bases, there was a span of 23 bases. The germline CDR1 and CDR2 sequences are SGHAT and FQNNGV. The CDR3 is 18 residues long. The CDR3 nucleotides read TGTGCCAGCAGCTTTTCCCACAAACTGACAGGATTGTCAGATACGCAGTATTTT. Translating it yields CASSFSHKLTGLSDTQYF.

In its sample, this clone was seen a few times. The genes are TRBV10-1 and TRBJ2-3, with 8 bases fitting TRBD1. CDR1 is WNHNN and CDR2 is SYGVQD in the germline V gene (reference sequence). The CDR3 is 13 residues long. The junction had 2 bases not matched to a gene; V was cut back by 5 bases and J by 4 bases. This chain's CDR3 is CASSSGGADTQYF. CDR3 nucleotide sequence: TGCGCCAGCAGTTCAGGGGGCGCAGATACGCAGTATTTT.

This clone has more than one count but fewer than ten. The chain recombines TRBV10-3 with TRBJ1-2; D uncertain. The CDR3 covers 14 residues. Trimming removed 3 bases from V and 6 bases from J, with 14 bases in between. The germline gives CDR1 ENHRY, CDR2 SYGVKD. The CDR3 here is CAISDPGIENGYTF. As DNA, the CDR3 is TGTGCCATCAGTGACCCGGGGATAGAGAATGGCTACACCTTC.

V is TRBV28 and J is TRBJ1-6; the D gene is possibly TRBD1 (5 bases). Trimming stripped 6 bases from V and 5 bases from J, with 11 bases between. The CDR3 is 14 residues long. CDR1 and CDR2 from the germline V gene are MDHEN and SYDVKM. The CDR3 region has the DNA TGTGCCAGCAGGCTAGGGGTTAATAATTCACCCCTCCACTTT. Amino acids: CASRLGVNNSPLHF. Full variable domain (missing parts from reference TRBV28 and TRBJ1-6): DVKVTQSSRYLVKRTGEKVFLECVQDMDHENMFWYRQDPGLGLRLIYFSYDVKMKEKGDIPEGYSVSREKKERFSLILESASTNQTSMYLCASRLGVNNSPLHFGNGTRLTVT.

The chain recombines TRBV7-6 with TRBJ1-1; D is ambiguous. The ends were cut back, 1 base at V and 1 base at J, with 7 bases in the middle. The CDR3 totals 14 residues. Germline values: CDR1 SGHVS, CDR2 FNYEAQ. The CDR3 reads CASSLVPKNTEAFF. Written as DNA, the CDR3 is TGTGCCAGCAGCTTAGTCCCCAAGAACACTGAAGCTTTCTTT. Looking up the rest from reference TRBV7-6 and TRBJ1-1 gives the full variable domain: GAGVSQSPRYKVTKRGQDVALRCDPISGHVSLYWYRQALGQGPEFLTYFNYEAQQDKSGLPNDRFSAERPEGSISTLTIQRTEQRDSAMYRCASSLVPKNTEAFFGQGTRLTVV.

The chain carries TRBV5-1 and TRBJ1-4; weak D call: TRBD1 (5 bases). The V end lost 7 bases, the J end lost 7 bases, and 17 bases lay between the germline ends. The CDR3 loop spans 14 amino acids. Looked up from germline, CDR1 is SGHRS and CDR2 is YFSETQ. The CDR3 DNA reads as TGCGCCAGCGCAGCCCAGGGTGTCGGTGAAAAACTGTTTTTT. This sequence encodes CASAAQGVGEKLFF. Full variable domain (missing parts from reference TRBV5-1 and TRBJ1-4): KAGVTQTPRYLIKTRGQQVTLSCSPISGHRSVSWYQQTPGQGLQFLFEYFSETQRNKGNFPGRFSGRQFSNSRSEMNVSTLELGDSALYLCASAAQGVGEKLFFGSGTQLSVL.

This clone was observed a handful of times. The chain employs TRBV25-1 and TRBJ1-1; 8 nucleotides line up with TRBD1. CDR3 length: 14 residues. CDR1 and CDR2 from the germline V gene are MGHDK and SYGVNS. The V gene end was trimmed by 3 bases and the J gene end by 7 bases; junction bases not matched to a gene: 7. The CDR3 DNA is TGTGCCAGCAGTGATTCCAGGGGGCTAAGTGAAGCTTTCTTT. This codes for CASSDSRGLSEAFF.

This clone was detected a few times. The V call is TRBV5-1, the J call TRBJ2-5; 11 positions agree with TRBD2. CDR3 length equals 15 residues. Germline V CDR1 and CDR2: SGHRS, YFSETQ. J lost 4 bases, V lost 2 bases, and 4 bases had no gene match. The CDR3 DNA is TGCGCCAGCAGCTTACCACTAGCGGGGGCAGAGACCCAGTACTTC. Translating gives CASSLPLAGAETQYF.

This clone has only a few counts. This rearrangement joins TRBV7-9 to TRBJ2-7; 11 nucleotides agree with TRBD1. Looked up from germline, CDR1 is SEHNR and CDR2 is FQNEAQ (reference sequence). J lost 5 bases, V lost 5 bases, and 14 bases had no gene match. This CDR3 has 17 amino acids. The DNA of the CDR3 is TGTGCCAGCAGCCGGATAACCCCCGGGACAGGGGGAGACGAGCAGTACTTC. Translating it yields CASSRITPGTGGDEQYF.

In this sample, this clone turned up many times. The V gene is TRBV9, the J gene TRBJ2-7, with D perhaps TRBD1 (8 bases). The ends were cut back, 3 bases at V and 6 bases at J, with 13 bases in the middle. The CDR3 is 13 amino acids. Germline V gives CDR1 SGDLS, CDR2 YYNGEE. The CDR3, as DNA: TGTGCCAGCAGCGGGACAGGGAGGGCCGAGCAGTACTTC. It is translated as CASSGTGRAEQYF.

The chain has TRBV18 and TRBJ2-7, with a weak D call TRBD2 (6 bases). The CDR3 is 16 amino acids. Germline assignment: CDR1 KGHSH and CDR2 LQKENI. V gave up 2 bases and J gave up 3 bases, with 17 bases separating them. CDR3 DNA: TGTGCCAGCTCACCAATAGGAGGGGCCAGAATCTACGAGCAGTACTTC. Its protein product is CASSPIGGARIYEQYF.

Only a few counts were recorded for this clone. This chain links TRBV5-1 with TRBJ2-3, with D maybe TRBD2 (6 bases). This CDR3 has 15 residues. Germline CDR1 is SGHRS and CDR2 is YFSETQ. The V end lost 4 bases, the J end lost 3 bases, and 15 bases lay between the germline ends. CDR3 coding DNA: TGCGCCAGCAGCGCCTCCGGGACTCGAACAGATACGCAGTATTTT. This encodes CASSASGTRTDTQYF.

The chain employs TRBV6-5 and TRBJ2-3, with 11 bases matching TRBD2. The CDR3 is made up of 14 amino acids. Germline lookup yields CDR1 MNHEY and CDR2 SVGAGI. The V and J ends lost 6 bases and 6 bases, in that order; junction bases with no gene match: 5. DNA of the CDR3: TGTGCCAGCAGCTATAGCGGGGGGGGTGATACGCAGTATTTT. This encodes CASSYSGGGDTQYF.

The chain combines TRBV5-4 with TRBJ1-3; 8 nucleotides line up with TRBD1. This CDR3 spans 14 amino acids. In germline, CDR1 is SGHNT, CDR2 YYREEE (reference sequence). The V and J ends lost 4 bases and 4 bases, in that order; junction bases with no gene match: 4. This chain's CDR3 is CASSVDREGNTIYF. CDR3 sequence (DNA): TGTGCCAGCAGCGTGGACAGGGAAGGAAACACCATATATTTT.

The V gene is TRBV5-1, the J gene TRBJ2-1; TRBD1 is a possible D gene (6 bases). V was shortened by 4 bases and J by 3 bases, with 8 bases between the two germline ends. This CDR3 contains 13 residues. CDR1 and CDR2 (germline): SGHRS, YFSETQ. The DNA of the CDR3 is TGCGCCAGCAGCGGACAGAACTACAATGAGCAGTTCTTC. This translates into CASSGQNYNEQFF.

This CDR3 reads CASSLVSGNTGELFF. In nucleotides, the CDR3 is TGCGCCAGCAGCTTGGTTAGCGGCAACACCGGGGAGCTGTTTTTT. V usage is TRBV5-1 and J usage is TRBJ2-2; TRBD2 might be the D (6 bases). Germline V gene data show CDR1 as SGHRS and CDR2 as YFSETQ. Trimming took off 0 bases at V and 2 bases at J, with 8 bases between the two ends. The CDR3 has 15 residues.

This clone was seen repeatedly, ten times or more. The CDR3 bases are TGCGCCAGCAACAAACAGGGGGGGTGGAAAGCCAACGTCCTGACTTTC. Amino acids: CASNKQGGWKANVLTF. The V gene is TRBV23-1, the J gene TRBJ2-6; weak D call: TRBD1 (8 bases). TRBV23-1 is an open reading frame, and its role is uncertain. This CDR3 is 16 amino acids long. V was shortened by 7 bases and J by 7 bases, with 20 bases between the two germline ends.

This clone came up a few times. CDR3 sequence: CASSVVSGGAFGETQYF. As DNA, the CDR3 is TGTGCCAGCAGCGTAGTTAGCGGGGGGGCCTTTGGGGAGACCCAGTACTTC. The genes are TRBV9 and TRBJ2-5; 11 bases fit TRBD2. Germline V gives CDR1 SGDLS, CDR2 YYNGEE. With 0 bases clipped from V and 5 bases from J, the junction kept 9 bases outside the gene matches. The CDR3 runs to 17 residues. Together with reference TRBV9 and TRBJ2-5, the CDR3 gives the full variable domain: DSGVTQTPKHLITATGQRVTLRCSPRSGDLSVYWYQQSLDQGLQFLIQYYNGEERAKGNILERFSAQQFPDLHSELNLSSLELGDSALYFCASSVVSGGAFGETQYFGPGTRLLVL.